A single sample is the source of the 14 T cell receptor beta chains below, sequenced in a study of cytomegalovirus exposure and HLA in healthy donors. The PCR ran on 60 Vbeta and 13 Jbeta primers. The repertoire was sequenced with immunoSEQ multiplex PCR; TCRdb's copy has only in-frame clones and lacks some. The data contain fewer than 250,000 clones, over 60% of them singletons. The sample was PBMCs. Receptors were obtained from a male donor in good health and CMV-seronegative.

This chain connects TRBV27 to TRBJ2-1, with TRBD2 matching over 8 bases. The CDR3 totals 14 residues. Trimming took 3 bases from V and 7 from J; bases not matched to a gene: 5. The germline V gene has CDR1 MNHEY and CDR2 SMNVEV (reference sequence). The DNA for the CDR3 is TGTGCCAGCAGTTTTGGCGGGGGGATGAATGAGCAGTTCTTC. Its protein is CASSFGGGMNEQFF.

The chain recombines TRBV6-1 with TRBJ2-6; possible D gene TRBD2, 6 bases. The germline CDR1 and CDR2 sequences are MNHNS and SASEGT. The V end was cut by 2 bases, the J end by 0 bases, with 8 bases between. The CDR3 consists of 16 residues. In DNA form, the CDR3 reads TGTGCCAGCAGTGAACGGGGGACCTCTGGGGCCAACGTCCTGACTTTC. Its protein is CASSERGTSGANVLTF.

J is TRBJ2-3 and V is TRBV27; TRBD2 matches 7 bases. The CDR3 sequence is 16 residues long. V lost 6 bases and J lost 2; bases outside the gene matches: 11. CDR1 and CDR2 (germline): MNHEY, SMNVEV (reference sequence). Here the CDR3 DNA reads TGTGCCAGCAGGCCCTTTGCGGGAGCGTTCACAGATACGCAGTATTTT. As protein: CASRPFAGAFTDTQYF.

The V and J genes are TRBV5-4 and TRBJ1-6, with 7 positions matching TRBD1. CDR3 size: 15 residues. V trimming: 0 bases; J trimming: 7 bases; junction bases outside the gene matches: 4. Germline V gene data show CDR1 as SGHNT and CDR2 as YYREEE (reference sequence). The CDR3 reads CASSLGETGNSPLHF. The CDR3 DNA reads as TGTGCCAGCAGCTTGGGGGAGACAGGGAATTCACCCCTCCACTTT.

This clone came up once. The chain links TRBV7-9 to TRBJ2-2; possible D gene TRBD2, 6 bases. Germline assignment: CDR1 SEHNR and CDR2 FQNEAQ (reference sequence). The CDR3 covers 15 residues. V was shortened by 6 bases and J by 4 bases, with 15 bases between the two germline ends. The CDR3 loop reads CASRLSLASTGELFF. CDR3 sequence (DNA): TGTGCCAGCAGGCTGAGTCTAGCGAGCACCGGGGAGCTGTTTTTT.

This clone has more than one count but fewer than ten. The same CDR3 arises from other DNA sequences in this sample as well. The CDR3 loop reads CASSLGQGAYEQYF. CDR3 bases: TGTGCCAGCAGTTTAGGGCAGGGGGCCTACGAGCAGTACTTC. The chain employs TRBV27 and TRBJ2-5; 7 positions agree with TRBD1. The J call is doubtful: the DNA matches TRBJ2-7 better. The CDR3 is made up of 14 amino acids. The V gene's germline CDR1 is MNHEY and CDR2 SMNVEV (reference sequence).

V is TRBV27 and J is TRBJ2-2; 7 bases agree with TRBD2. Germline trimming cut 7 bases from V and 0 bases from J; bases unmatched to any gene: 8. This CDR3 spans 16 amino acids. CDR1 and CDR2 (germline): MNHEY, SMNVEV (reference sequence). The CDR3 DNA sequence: TGTGCCAGCAATTTCTGGGGGGGGTCGAACACCGGGGAGCTGTTTTTT. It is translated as CASNFWGGSNTGELFF.

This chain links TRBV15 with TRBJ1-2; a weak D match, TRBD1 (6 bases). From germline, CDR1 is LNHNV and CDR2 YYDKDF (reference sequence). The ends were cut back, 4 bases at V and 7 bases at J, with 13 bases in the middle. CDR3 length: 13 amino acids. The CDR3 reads CATSTGDNAGYTF. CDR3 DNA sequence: TGTGCCACCAGCACAGGGGATAACGCTGGCTACACCTTC.

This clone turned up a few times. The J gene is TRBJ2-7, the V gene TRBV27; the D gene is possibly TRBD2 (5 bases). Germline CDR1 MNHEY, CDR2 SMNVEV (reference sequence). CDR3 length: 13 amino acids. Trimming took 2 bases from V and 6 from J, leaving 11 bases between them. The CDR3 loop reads CASSLTGIGEQYF. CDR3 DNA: TGTGCCAGCAGTTTAACGGGGATCGGCGAGCAGTACTTC.

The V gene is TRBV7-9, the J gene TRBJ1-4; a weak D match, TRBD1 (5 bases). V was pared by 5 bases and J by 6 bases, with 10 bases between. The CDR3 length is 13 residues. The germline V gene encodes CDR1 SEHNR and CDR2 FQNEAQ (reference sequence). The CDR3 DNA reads TGTGCCAGCAGCCTTGGGGGGGATGAAAAACTGTTTTTT. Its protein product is CASSLGGDEKLFF.

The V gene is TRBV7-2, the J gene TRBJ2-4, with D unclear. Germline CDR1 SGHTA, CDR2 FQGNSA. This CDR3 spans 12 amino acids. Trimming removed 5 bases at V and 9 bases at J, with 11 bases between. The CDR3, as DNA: TGTGCCAGCAGCCCCACTTACCCCATTCAGTACTTC. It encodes CASSPTYPIQYF.

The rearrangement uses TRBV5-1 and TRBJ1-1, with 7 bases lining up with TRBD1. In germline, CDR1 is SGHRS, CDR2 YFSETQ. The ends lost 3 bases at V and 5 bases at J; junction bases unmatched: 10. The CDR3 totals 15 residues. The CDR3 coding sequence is TGCGCCAGCAGCTCCTCACAGGGGCGATGGACTGAAGCTTTCTTT. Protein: CASSSSQGRWTEAFF. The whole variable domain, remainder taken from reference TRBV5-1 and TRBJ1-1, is KAGVTQTPRYLIKTRGQQVTLSCSPISGHRSVSWYQQTPGQGLQFLFEYFSETQRNKGNFPGRFSGRQFSNSRSEMNVSTLELGDSALYLCASSSSQGRWTEAFFGQGTRLTVV.

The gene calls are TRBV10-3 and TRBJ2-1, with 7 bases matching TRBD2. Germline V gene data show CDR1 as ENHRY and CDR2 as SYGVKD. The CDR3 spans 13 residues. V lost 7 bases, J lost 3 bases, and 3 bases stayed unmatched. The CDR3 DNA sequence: TGTGCCATCACTAGCGGTAACTACAATGAGCAGTTCTTC. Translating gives CAITSGNYNEQFF.

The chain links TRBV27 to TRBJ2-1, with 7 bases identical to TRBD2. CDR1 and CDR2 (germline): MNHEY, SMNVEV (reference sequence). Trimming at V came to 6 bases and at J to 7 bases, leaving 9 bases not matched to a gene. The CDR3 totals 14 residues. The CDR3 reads CASRGSGMRNEQFF. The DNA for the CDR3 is TGTGCCAGCAGGGGAAGCGGGATGCGGAATGAGCAGTTCTTC.